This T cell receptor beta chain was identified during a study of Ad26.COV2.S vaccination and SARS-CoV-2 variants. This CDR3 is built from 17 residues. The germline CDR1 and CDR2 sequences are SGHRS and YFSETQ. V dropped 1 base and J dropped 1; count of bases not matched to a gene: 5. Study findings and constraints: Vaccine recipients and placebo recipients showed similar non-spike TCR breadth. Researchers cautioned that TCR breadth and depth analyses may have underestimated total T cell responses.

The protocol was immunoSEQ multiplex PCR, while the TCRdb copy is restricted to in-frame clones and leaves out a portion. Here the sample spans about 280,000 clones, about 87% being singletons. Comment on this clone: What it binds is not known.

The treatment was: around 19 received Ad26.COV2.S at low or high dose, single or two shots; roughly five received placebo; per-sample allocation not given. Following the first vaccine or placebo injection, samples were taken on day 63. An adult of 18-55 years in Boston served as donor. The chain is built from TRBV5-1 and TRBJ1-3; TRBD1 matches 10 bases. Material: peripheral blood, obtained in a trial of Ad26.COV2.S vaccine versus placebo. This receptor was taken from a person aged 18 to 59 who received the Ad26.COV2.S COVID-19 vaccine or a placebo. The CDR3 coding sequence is TGCGCCAGCAGCTTGTTGACAGGGGGCTTTTCTGGAAACACCATATATTTT. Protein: CASSLLTGGFSGNTIYF.